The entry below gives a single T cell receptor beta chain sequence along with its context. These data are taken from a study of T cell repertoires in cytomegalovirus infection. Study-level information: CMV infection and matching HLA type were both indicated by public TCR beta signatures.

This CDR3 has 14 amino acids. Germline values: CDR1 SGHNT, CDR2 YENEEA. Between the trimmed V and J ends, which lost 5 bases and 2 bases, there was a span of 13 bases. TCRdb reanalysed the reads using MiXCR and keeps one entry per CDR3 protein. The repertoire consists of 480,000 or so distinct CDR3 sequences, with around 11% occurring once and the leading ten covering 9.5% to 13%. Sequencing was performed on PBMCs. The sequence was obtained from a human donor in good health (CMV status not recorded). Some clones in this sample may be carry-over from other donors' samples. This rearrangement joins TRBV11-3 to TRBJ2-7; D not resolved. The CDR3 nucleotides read TGTGCCAGCAGCCCAACCGCAGTTCCCTACGAGCAGTACTTC. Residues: CASSPTAVPYEQYF.